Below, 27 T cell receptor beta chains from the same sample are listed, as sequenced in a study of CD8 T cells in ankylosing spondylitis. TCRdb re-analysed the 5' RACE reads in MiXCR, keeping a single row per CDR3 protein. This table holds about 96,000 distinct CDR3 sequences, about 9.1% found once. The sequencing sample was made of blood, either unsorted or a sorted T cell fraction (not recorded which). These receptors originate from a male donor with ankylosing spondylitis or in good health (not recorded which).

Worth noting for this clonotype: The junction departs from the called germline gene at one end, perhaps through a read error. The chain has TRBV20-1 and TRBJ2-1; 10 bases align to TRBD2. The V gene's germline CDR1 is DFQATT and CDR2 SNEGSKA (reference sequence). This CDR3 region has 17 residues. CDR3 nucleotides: TGCTGTGCTAGATCAAAGGGTCCTAGCGGGGGATACAATGAGCAGTTCTTC. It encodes CCARSKGPSGGYNEQFF.

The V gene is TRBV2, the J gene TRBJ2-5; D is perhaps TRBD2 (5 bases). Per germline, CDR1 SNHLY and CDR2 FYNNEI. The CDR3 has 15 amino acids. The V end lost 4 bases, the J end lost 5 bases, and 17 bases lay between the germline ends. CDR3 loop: CASSAGVFQVETQYF. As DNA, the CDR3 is TGTGCCAGCAGTGCCGGGGTTTTTCAAGTGGAGACCCAGTACTTC.

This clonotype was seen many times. The CDR3 is CSAGERELFF. In DNA, the CDR3 is TGCAGCGCGGGGGAACGGGAGCTGTTTTTT. This rearrangement joins TRBV29-1 to TRBJ2-2; D is perhaps TRBD2 (6 bases). This CDR3 region has 10 residues. V lost 7 bases, J lost 9 bases, and 9 bases lay in between. Looked up from germline, CDR1 is SQVTM and CDR2 is ANQGSEA.

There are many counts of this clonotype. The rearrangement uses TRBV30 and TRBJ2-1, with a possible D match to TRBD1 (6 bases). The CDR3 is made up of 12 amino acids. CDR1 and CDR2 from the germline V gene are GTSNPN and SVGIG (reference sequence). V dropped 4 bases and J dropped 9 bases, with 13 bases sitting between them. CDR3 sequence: CAWILGGPEQFF. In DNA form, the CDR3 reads TGTGCCTGGATCTTAGGGGGACCTGAGCAGTTCTTC.

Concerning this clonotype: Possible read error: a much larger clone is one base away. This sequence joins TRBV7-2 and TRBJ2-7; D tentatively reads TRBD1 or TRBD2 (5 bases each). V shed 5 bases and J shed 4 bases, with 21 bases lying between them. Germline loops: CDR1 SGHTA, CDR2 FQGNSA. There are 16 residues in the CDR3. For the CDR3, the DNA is TGTGCCAGCAGCCGTGGGACGGCCAGCGAGGGTTACGAGCAGTACTTC. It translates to CASSRGTASEGYEQYF.

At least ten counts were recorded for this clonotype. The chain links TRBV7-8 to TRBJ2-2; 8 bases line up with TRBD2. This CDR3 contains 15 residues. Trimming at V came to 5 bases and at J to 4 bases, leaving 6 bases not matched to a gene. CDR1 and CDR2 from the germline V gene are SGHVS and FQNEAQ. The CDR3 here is CASSSGGAFTGELFF. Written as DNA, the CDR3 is TGTGCCAGCAGCAGCGGGGGAGCATTCACCGGGGAGCTGTTTTTT.

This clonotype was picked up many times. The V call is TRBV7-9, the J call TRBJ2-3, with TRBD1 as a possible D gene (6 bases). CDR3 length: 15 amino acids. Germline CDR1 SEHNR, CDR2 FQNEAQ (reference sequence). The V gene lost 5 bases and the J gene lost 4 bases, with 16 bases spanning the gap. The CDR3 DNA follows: TGTGCCAGCAGCCCCAGGGGTGTCTTCCCAGATACGCAGTATTTT. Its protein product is CASSPRGVFPDTQYF.

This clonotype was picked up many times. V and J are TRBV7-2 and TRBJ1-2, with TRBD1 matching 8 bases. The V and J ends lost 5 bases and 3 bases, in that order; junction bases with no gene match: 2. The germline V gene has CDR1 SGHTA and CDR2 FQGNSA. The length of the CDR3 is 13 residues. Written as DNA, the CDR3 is TGTGCCAGCAGCGCGACAGGGGACTATGGCTACACCTTC. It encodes CASSATGDYGYTF.

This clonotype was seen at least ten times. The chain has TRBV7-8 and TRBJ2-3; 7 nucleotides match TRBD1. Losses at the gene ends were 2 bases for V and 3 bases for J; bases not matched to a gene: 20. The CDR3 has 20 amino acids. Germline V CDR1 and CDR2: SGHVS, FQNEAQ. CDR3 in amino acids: CASSLPPYIRSGQRTDTQYF. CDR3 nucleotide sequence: TGTGCCAGCAGCTTACCCCCATATATCCGATCGGGACAGCGGACAGATACGCAGTATTTT.

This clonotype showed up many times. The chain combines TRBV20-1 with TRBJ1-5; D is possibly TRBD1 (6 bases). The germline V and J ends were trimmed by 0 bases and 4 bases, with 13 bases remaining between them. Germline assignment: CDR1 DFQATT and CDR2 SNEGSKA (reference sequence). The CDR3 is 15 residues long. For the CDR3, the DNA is TGCAGTGCTAGAGACCCGACAGGTGGAAATCAGCCCCAGCATTTT. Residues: CSARDPTGGNQPQHF.

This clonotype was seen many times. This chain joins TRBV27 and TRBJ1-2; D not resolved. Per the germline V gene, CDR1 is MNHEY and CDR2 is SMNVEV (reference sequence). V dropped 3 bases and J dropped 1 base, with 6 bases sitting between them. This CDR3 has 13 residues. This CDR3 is CASSLGSNYGYTF. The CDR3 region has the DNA TGTGCCAGCAGTTTGGGCAGTAACTATGGCTACACCTTC.

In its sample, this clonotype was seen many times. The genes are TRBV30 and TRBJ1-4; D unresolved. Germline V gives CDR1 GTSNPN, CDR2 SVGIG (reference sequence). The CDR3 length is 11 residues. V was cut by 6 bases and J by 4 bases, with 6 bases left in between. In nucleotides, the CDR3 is TGTGCCTGTCTTCTTAATGAAAAACTGTTTTTT. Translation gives CACLLNEKLFF.

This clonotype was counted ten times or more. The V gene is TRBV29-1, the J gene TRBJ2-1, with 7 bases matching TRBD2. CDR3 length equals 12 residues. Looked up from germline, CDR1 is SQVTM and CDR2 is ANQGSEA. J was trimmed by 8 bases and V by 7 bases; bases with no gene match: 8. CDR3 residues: CSAGGNWDEQFF. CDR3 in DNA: TGCAGCGCGGGGGGAAACTGGGATGAGCAGTTCTTC.

In nucleotides, the CDR3 is TGTGCCAGTACCGGACAGGGGAACGAGCAGTACTTC. Translated: CASTGQGNEQYF. V usage is TRBV19 and J usage is TRBJ2-7; TRBD1 aligns across 9 bases. Germline V gives CDR1 LNHDA, CDR2 SQIVND (reference sequence). Germline trimming cut 7 bases from V and 5 bases from J; bases unmatched to any gene: 3. The CDR3 has 12 amino acids. The full variable domain, its missing parts supplied by reference TRBV19 and TRBJ2-7, is DGGITQSPKYLFRKEGQNVTLSCEQNLNHDAMYWYRQDPGQGLRLIYYSQIVNDFQKGDIAEGYSVSREKKESFPLTVTSAQKNPTAFYLCASTGQGNEQYFGPGTRLTVT.

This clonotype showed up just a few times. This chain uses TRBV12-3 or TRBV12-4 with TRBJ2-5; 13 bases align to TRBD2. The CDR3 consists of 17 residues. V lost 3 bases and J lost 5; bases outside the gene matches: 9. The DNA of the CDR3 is TGTGCCAGCAGTTTCCTTGGACTAGCGGGAGACCGGGAGACCCAGTACTTC. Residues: CASSFLGLAGDRETQYF.

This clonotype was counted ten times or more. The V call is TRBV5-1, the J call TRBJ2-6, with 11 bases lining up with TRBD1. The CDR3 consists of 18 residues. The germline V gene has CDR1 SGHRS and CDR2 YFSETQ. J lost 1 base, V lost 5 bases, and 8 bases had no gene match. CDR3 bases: TGCGCCAGCAGACTCCCGGACAGGGGGCGGTCTGGGGCCAACGTCCTGACTTTC. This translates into CASRLPDRGRSGANVLTF.

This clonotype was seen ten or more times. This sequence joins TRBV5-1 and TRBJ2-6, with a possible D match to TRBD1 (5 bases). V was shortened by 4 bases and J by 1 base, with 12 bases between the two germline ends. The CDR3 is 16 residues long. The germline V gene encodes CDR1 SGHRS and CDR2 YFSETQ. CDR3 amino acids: CASSQGDMSGANVLTF. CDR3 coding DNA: TGCGCCAGCAGCCAGGGTGACATGTCTGGGGCCAACGTCCTGACTTTC.

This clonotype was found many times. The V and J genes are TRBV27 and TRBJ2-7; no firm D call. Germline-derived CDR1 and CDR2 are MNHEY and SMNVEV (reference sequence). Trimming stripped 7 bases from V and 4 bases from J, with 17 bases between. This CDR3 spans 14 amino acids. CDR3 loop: CASKAAPRIYEQYF. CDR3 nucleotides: TGTGCCAGCAAGGCCGCCCCAAGGATTTACGAGCAGTACTTC.

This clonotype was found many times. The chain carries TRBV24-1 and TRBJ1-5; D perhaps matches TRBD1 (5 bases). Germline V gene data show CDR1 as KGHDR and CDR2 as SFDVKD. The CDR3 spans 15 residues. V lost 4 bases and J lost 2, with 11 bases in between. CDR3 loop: CATSEGGWGNQPQHF. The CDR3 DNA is TGTGCCACCAGTGAGGGGGGTTGGGGCAATCAGCCCCAGCATTTT.

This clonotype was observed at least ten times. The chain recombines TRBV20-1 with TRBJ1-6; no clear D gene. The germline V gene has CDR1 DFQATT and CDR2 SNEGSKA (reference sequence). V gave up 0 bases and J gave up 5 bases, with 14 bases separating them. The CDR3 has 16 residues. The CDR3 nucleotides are TGCAGTGCTAGAGATCTTAACCGGGGAGATAATTCACCCCTCCACTTT. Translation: CSARDLNRGDNSPLHF.

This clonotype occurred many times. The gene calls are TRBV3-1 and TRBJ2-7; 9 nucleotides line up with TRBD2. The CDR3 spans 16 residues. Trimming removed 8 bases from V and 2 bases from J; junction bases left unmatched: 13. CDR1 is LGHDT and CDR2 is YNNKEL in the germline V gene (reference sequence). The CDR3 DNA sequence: TGTGCCAGCCGTCCCGGAGGCGGGGGGGCAACCTACGAGCAGTACTTC. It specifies CASRPGGGGATYEQYF.

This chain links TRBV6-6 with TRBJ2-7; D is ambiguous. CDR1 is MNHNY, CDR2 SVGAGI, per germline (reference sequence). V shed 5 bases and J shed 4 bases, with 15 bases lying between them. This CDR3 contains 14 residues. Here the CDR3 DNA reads TGTGCCAGCAGTCCCGTTGGGTTCTCTTACGAGCAGTACTTC. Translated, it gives CASSPVGFSYEQYF.

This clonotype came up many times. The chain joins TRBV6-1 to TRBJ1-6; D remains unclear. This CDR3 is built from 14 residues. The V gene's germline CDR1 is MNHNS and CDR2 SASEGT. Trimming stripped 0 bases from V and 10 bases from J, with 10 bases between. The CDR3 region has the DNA TGTGCCAGCAGTGAAGCCAGTCACGGCTCACCCCTCCACTTT. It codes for CASSEASHGSPLHF.

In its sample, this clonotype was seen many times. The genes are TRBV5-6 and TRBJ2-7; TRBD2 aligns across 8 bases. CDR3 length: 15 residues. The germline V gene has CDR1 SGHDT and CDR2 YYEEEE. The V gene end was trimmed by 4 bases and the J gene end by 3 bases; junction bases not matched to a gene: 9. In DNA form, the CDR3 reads TGTGCCAGCAGCCCAGGGCGGGGGGCTATCTACGAGCAGTACTTC. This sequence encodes CASSPGRGAIYEQYF. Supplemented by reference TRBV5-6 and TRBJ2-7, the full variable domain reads DAGVTQSPTHLIKTRGQQVTLRCSPKSGHDTVSWYQQALGQGPQFIFQYYEEEERQRGNFPDRFSGHQFPNYSSELNVNALLLGDSALYLCASSPGRGAIYEQYFGPGTRLTVT.

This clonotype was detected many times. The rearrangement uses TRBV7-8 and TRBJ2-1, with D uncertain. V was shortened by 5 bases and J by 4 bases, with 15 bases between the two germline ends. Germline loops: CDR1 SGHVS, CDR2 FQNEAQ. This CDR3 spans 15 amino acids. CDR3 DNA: TGTGCCAGCAGCCCGCCGGGCCGGCTTTACAATGAGCAGTTCTTC. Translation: CASSPPGRLYNEQFF.

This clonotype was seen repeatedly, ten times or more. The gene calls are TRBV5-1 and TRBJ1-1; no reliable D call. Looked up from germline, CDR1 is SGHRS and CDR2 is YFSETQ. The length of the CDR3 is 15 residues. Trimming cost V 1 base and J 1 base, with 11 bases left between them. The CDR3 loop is CASSLSGRPNTEAFF. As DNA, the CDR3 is TGCGCCAGCAGCTTGAGTGGACGACCGAACACTGAAGCTTTCTTT.

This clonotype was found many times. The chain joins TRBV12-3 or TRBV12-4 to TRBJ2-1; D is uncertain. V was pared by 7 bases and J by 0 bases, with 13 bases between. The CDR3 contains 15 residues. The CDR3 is CASTPVGNSYNEQFF. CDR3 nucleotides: TGTGCCAGCACCCCTGTAGGGAACTCCTACAATGAGCAGTTCTTC.